The 13 T cell receptor beta chains presented below share a single source sample, sequenced in a study of regulatory T cells in long-lasting Graves disease. The TCR beta library used iRepertoire HTBI primers with Arm-PCR amplification of CDR3. From the multiplex PCR reads, TCRdb called clonotypes with MiXCR, one entry per CDR3 protein. The sample contains 550,000 to 700,000 distinct CDR3 sequences, around 15% of which appear only once. Time point specified: newly diagnosed GD, antithyroid drugs for less than 3 months. Extracted RNA from PBMCs served as the source of the TCR library. A further study also used this sample, focusing on T cells in Graves' hyperthyroidism and ophthalmopathy.

The source material was peripheral blood mononuclear cells (PBMCs), sampled at new diagnosis, from a patient treated with antithyroid drugs. Source of these receptors: a man between 18 and 35 years old with Graves disease.

This clonotype was recorded at least ten times. The chain is built from TRBV3-1 and TRBJ2-1, with D perhaps matching TRBD1 (6 bases). CDR1 is LGHDT, CDR2 YNNKEL, per germline (reference sequence). The CDR3 has 13 amino acids. V was trimmed by 2 bases and J by 6 bases, leaving 8 bases between them. For the CDR3, the DNA is TGTGCCAGCAGCCAACAGGGGACCAATGAGCAGTTCTTC. Its protein product is CASSQQGTNEQFF.

This clonotype has only a few counts. The DNA of the CDR3 is TGTGCCATATGGACAGGGAGCACCGGGGAGCTGTTTTTT. This encodes CAIWTGSTGELFF. V gene TRBV10-3 combines with J gene TRBJ2-2, with 8 bases matching TRBD1. Trimming at V came to 9 bases and at J to 4 bases, leaving 4 bases not matched to a gene. Germline values: CDR1 ENHRY, CDR2 SYGVKD. This CDR3 contains 13 residues.

This clonotype came up many times. This rearrangement joins TRBV6-2 or TRBV6-3 to TRBJ2-5; perhaps D is TRBD1 or TRBD2 (5 bases each). The CDR3 totals 15 residues. V was pared by 2 bases and J by 0 bases, with 10 bases between. Per the germline V gene, CDR1 is MNHEY and CDR2 is SVGEGT. The CDR3 nucleotides read TGTGCCAGCAGTTACGGGGACGGGGACCAAGAGACCCAGTACTTC. Amino acids: CASSYGDGDQETQYF.

This clonotype was counted ten times or more. The J gene is TRBJ2-1, the V gene TRBV5-1, with a weak D call TRBD2 (6 bases). V was cut by 5 bases and J by 13 bases, with 28 bases left in between. This CDR3 is built from 16 residues. Germline V gene data show CDR1 as SGHRS and CDR2 as YFSETQ. CDR3 sequence reads: CASRLPSAGSSVPQFF. In nucleotides, the CDR3 is TGCGCCAGCAGGCTCCCCTCGGCGGGGTCCTCCGTCCCCCAGTTCTTC.

The chain combines TRBV9 with TRBJ2-7; D is perhaps TRBD1 or TRBD2 (5 bases each). Looked up from germline, CDR1 is SGDLS and CDR2 is YYNGEE. The CDR3 is made up of 15 amino acids. V lost 0 bases and J lost 2, with 12 bases in between. The CDR3: CASSVVGDGTYEQYF. The DNA for the CDR3 is TGTGCCAGCAGCGTAGTTGGGGACGGAACCTACGAGCAGTACTTC. The full variable domain, rest sourced from reference TRBV9 and TRBJ2-7, is DSGVTQTPKHLITATGQRVTLRCSPRSGDLSVYWYQQSLDQGLQFLIQYYNGEERAKGNILERFSAQQFPDLHSELNLSSLELGDSALYFCASSVVGDGTYEQYFGPGTRLTVT.

This clonotype was observed many times. This chain joins TRBV7-3 and TRBJ1-1; D unresolved. Germline-derived CDR1 and CDR2 are SGHTA and FQGTGA. V lost 5 bases and J 6 bases, leaving 13 bases between the germline ends. This CDR3 contains 13 residues. Here the CDR3 DNA reads TGTGCCAGCAGCCAAAGGCCCAAATCTGAAGCTTTCTTT. It is translated as CASSQRPKSEAFF.

There are many counts of this clonotype. The junction differs from germline at one of its ends, possibly a read error. The CDR3 sequence is CASRGTSGTDTQYF. In nucleotides, the CDR3 is TGTGCCAGCAGGGGGACTAGCGGCACAGATACGCAGTATTTT. The J gene is TRBJ2-3, the V gene TRBV10-2; 10 bases agree with TRBD2. Germline CDR1 reads WSHSY; CDR2 reads SAAADI. CDR3 size: 14 residues.

This clonotype was seen many times. J is TRBJ2-2 and V is TRBV29-1, with 11 bases lining up with TRBD2. Germline loops: CDR1 SQVTM, CDR2 ANQGSEA. The CDR3 has 15 amino acids. V trimming: 4 bases; J trimming: 1 base; junction bases outside the gene matches: 2. CDR3 residues: CSVVLAGGNTGELFF. CDR3 DNA: TGCAGCGTTGTGCTAGCGGGAGGGAACACCGGGGAGCTGTTTTTT.

This clonotype has a count of ten or more. The rearrangement joins TRBV12-3 or TRBV12-4 to TRBJ1-1; D is perhaps TRBD1 (5 bases). With 2 bases removed from V and 10 bases from J, the gap between germline ends came to 17 bases. The CDR3 sequence is 14 residues long. CDR3 DNA: TGTGCCAGCAGTTTAAGTTGGCGACAGTCTACAGCTTTCTTT. As protein: CASSLSWRQSTAFF.

CDR3 sequence reads: CASSSPAGTGTQPQHF. CDR3 sequence (DNA): TGTGCCAGCAGCTCCCCAGCCGGGACAGGGACTCAGCCCCAGCATTTT. The chain uses TRBV7-9 and TRBJ1-5; 9 bases align to TRBD1. This CDR3 comprises 16 residues. The germline gives CDR1 SEHNR, CDR2 FQNEAQ (reference sequence). V gave up 4 bases and J gave up 6 bases; unmatched junction bases: 10.

Many counts were recorded for this clonotype. V and J are TRBV12-3 or TRBV12-4 and TRBJ2-3, with TRBD2 matching over 10 bases. The V segment lost 8 bases and the J segment 6 bases; nucleotides outside the gene matches: 14. This CDR3 contains 16 residues. The CDR3 reads CASSVRLAGASDTQYF. Here the CDR3 DNA reads TGTGCCAGCTCCGTCCGGCTAGCGGGAGCCTCCGATACGCAGTATTTT.

This clonotype was seen at least ten times. The chain joins TRBV18 to TRBJ1-1; no reliable D call. The CDR3 loop spans 13 amino acids. Per germline, CDR1 KGHSH and CDR2 LQKENI. With 3 bases removed from V and 4 bases from J, the gap between germline ends came to 9 bases. The CDR3 region is CASSPTVGTEAFF. CDR3 DNA sequence: TGTGCCAGCTCACCGACGGTAGGCACTGAAGCTTTCTTT.

This clonotype showed up just a few times. The chain employs TRBV20-1 and TRBJ2-1, with D unclear. Germline values: CDR1 DFQATT, CDR2 SNEGSKA (reference sequence). This CDR3 contains 14 residues. V was cut by 0 bases and J by 1 base, with 7 bases left in between. This CDR3 is CSARDLRSYNEQFF. The CDR3 nucleotides read TGCAGTGCTAGAGATTTGCGGTCCTACAATGAGCAGTTCTTC.